A single TCR beta chain is shown here with its context. What it binds is not known. V was clipped by 5 bases and J by 6 bases, with 16 bases between them. Germline V gene lookup returns CDR1 SGHAT and CDR2 FQNNGV. The CDR3 runs to 14 residues. This sample was taken from a study of cytomegalovirus exposure and HLA in healthy donors. 60 Vbeta and 13 Jbeta primers were used in PCR. Generated by immunoSEQ multiplex PCR, the TCRdb table keeps only in-frame clones and is missing some. Found here are tens of thousands of clones, roughly 73% of them singletons; the top ten hold 2% to 2.5%. Study findings and constraints: It is likely that the observed cluster of highly shared sequence variants was a sequencing artifact. In an earlier analysis, in under 700 donors, most V segments appeared productive either ~87% or ~30% of the time.

The receptor was isolated from a middle-aged man in good health and CMV-seronegative. The rearrangement links TRBV11-2 to TRBJ1-1, with D possibly matching TRBD1 (5 bases). Sequenced: PBMCs. The CDR3 DNA is TGTGCCAGCAGCCTTATCAGGGTGGCCCCTGAAGCTTTCTTT. This codes for CASSLIRVAPEAFF.